This entry describes one T cell receptor (beta chain). Its antigen is unknown. These data belong to a study of identical twins. General study points: Insertions were fewer in abundant cord blood beta clonotypes, whereas memory repertoires showed none of this pattern.

Unique molecular identifiers were present on the cDNA, which also gained a universal primer site by template switching. MiXCR was run by TCRdb on the 5' RACE reads, yielding one entry per CDR3 protein. The repertoire includes about 520,000 distinct CDR3 sequences, 22% of them detected once, and around 1% sits in the top ten. The CDR3 is 14 residues long. V was cut by 4 bases and J by 6 bases, with 12 bases left in between. Germline CDR1 reads KGHDR; CDR2 reads SFDVKD. The sample was also reused in another study, on T cells expressing NK-cell markers. From that report: Most of the eight sequenced donors were HCMV-seropositive; one was seronegative. Unclear, still, was the HCMV specificity of the expanded NKG2C+ T cell clones.

This chain connects TRBV24-1 to TRBJ2-1; possibly TRBD1 for D (6 bases). This sequence was found in a woman aged 18-29 years in good health. Sequenced input: CD4+ T cells sorted from blood. The CDR3 is CATSDATGSNEQFF. In DNA, the CDR3 is TGTGCCACCAGTGACGCTACAGGGAGCAATGAGCAGTTCTTC.